Sequencing of this T cell receptor (beta chain) was carried out in a study of blood T cell repertoires in COVID-19. The germline V gene encodes CDR1 MRHNA and CDR2 SNTAGT. This CDR3 is 13 amino acids long. Trimming removed 5 bases at V and 0 bases at J, with 7 bases between. Clones were read by immunoSEQ multiplex PCR, and TCRdb kept only the in-frame ones, dropping some. The sample includes around 150,000 clones, 81% of them seen just once. The sequenced sample was peripheral blood. V and J are TRBV6-4 and TRBJ1-2; D gene unclear. This sequence originates from a human donor in a cohort sampled during active COVID-19. CDR3 nucleotides: TGTGCCAGCAGTCGAGGTCCTAACTATGGCTACACCTTC. This gives the protein CASSRGPNYGYTF.